This TCR beta chain was recovered during a study of CXCR3-negative and CXCR3-positive naive CD8 T cells. UMI-tagged TRB cDNA libraries were built via 5' RACE. With the 5' RACE reads reprocessed, TCRdb shows one record per CDR3 protein and no DNA. The sample table includes over 20,000 distinct CDR3 sequences. Germline V gene sequence: CDR1 SGHVS, CDR2 FNYEAQ. The CDR3 runs to 14 residues. V gene TRBV7-6 combines with J gene TRBJ2-1. The receptor's source is a human donor in good health. Some clones in this sample may be carry-over from other donors' samples. The sequenced material came from naive CXCR3- CD8+ T cells from blood. Noted subset: CD45RO-CCR7+CD27+CD95- naive CD8+ T cells lacking CXCR3 (TNR3-). The CDR3 protein is CASSLLTEYNEQFF.